This record covers a single TCR beta chain. This receptor's antigen is unknown. No base quality values were provided; no much bigger clone lies one nucleotide off. The entire isolated RNA was reverse transcribed using the High Capacity cDNA Reverse Transcription Kit, and thus expressed TCRB transcripts were sequenced. Naive, central memory and regulatory T cell samples underwent deep immunoSEQ sequencing, averaging around 3.6 million total reads per sample. Sorted cells were lysed in RLT buffer, and RNA was extracted using DNase-treated RNeasy Micro or Mini kits according to cell number. To prevent cross-contamination, each cell subset was processed individually, whereas patient and healthy donor samples were processed jointly. TCRB sequences were amplified from cDNA with the immunoSEQ multiplex PCR, producing 87-bp fragments spanning the CDR3 region. Sequencing of the amplicons was performed on the Illumina HiSeq platform. In the source study's methods: Synthetic template baselines were used to correct PCR bias computationally, reads within Hamming distance 2 were collapsed, and singletons that could not be merged were discarded. Reads were aligned against IMGT to assign V, D and J genes, CDR3 length and insertions or deletions at six rearrangement sites. Within each subset, clonotype counts were normalized to sorted cell number, and only after that were true diversity and Gini coefficients computed with the tcR R package. The overlap coefficient, calculated on TCRB nucleotide sequences, was used to quantify repertoire sharing. Out-of-frame TCRB sequences from naive cells were analyzed to stand in for the pre-selection repertoire. Held by TCRdb, this immuneACCESS table contains in-frame sequences only and omits some clones. Under half of the omission traces to an unresolved V gene where checked; the cause of the rest is unknown. V, J and clone size are those of that table, while D and trimming were read from the DNA. The sample table lists 860,000 or so clones, 15% to 20% of them with a count of one. The ten top clones hold about 0.02% of the sample.

From each donor, a single peripheral blood sample of roughly 0.11 L on average was drawn into heparinised tubes. A BD FACSAria II was used to sort naive, central memory, regulatory and stem cell-like memory CD4+ T cells with a panel that included CD45RO, CCR7, CD25, CD127, CD95 and CD27. A purity above 95% was achieved for all sorted populations. Right away, PBMCs were isolated by Lymphoprep density gradient centrifugation and were stained directly, with no culture step. Samples were stained and sorted in pairs, with one healthy donor and one patient per experiment, so that batch effects were minimized. The V and J ends are trimmed by 0 bases and 2 bases, leaving 7 bases between them. The CDR3 measures 14 amino acids from cysteine to phenylalanine. Kept here is only the CDR3 DNA, which spans 42 bases and is read in frame from base 1. CDR1 and CDR2, looked up from the germline V gene, are SGHRS and YFSETQ.

This specimen comes from a study of beta chain features in type 1 diabetes listed by TCRdb under 2018. About the full investigation: Patients and healthy donors did not differ in mean age, gender distribution, total cell number or subset yield. The study compared TCRB repertoires of sorted circulating CD4+ T cell subsets between recently diagnosed type 1 diabetes patients and matched healthy donors. Regulatory and stem cell-like memory subsets were obtained from only 8 patients and roughly eight healthy donors, while naive and central memory subsets were obtained from all 30 or so donors. Across all samples, fewer than 130 million sorted cells were examined, and cell number per subset correlated strongly with RNA yield.

Paper-wide results and their limitations: A moderate but significant shortening of TCRB CDR3 length was observed in type 1 diabetes patients in all four CD4+ subsets. Only small numbers of individuals were included in the HLA sub-analyses, which left unresolved whether HLA type had any influence on TCRB rearrangement. PCR might favor shorter templates, but patient and control samples were amplified and corrected together, so any skew would affect both groups equally. Naive, central memory and regulatory TCRB repertoires appeared more similar among patients than among healthy donors. Sequencing cDNA rather than genomic DNA could over-represent highly expressing activated cells, although activation and CD3 levels did not differ between groups. Patients with type 1 diabetes made fewer insertions and deleted more nucleotides at VDJ recombination sites, implying thymic rearrangement abnormalities.

The V and J segments used are TRBV5-1 and TRBJ2-3; no D gene can be assigned with confidence. What was sequenced was naive CD4+ T cells from blood. The cell subset or site label corresponds to: true naive CD4+ T cells. This TCR came from a woman aged 18 to 35 in good health. The base sequence is TGCGCCAGCAGCTTGGAGCCAGACACAGATACGCAGTATTTT. Protein translation: CASSLEPDTDTQYF. Where the CDR3 stops, the reference TRBV5-1 and TRBJ2-3 genes take over; the full variable domain is KAGVTQTPRYLIKTRGQQVTLSCSPISGHRSVSWYQQTPGQGLQFLFEYFSETQRNKGNFPGRFSGRQFSNSRSEMNVSTLELGDSALYLCASSLEPDTDTQYFGPGTRLTVL.